This T cell receptor beta chain is drawn from a study of blood T cell repertoires in COVID-19. In the study overall: T cells, B-cell-depleted T cells, or PBMCs supplied cDNA or gDNA.

Trimming took off 1 base at V and 0 bases at J, with 4 bases between the two ends. The CDR3 spans 14 residues. Germline V gene sequence: CDR1 SNHLY, CDR2 FYNNEI. Worth noting for this clone: In the same sample, other DNA sequences code for this CDR3.

TCRdb keeps only in-frame clones here, not all; method: immunoSEQ multiplex PCR. The repertoire holds about 380,000 clones, with approximately 89% as singletons. The clonotype was recovered from a man aged 25-45 years who had recovered from COVID-19. The chain carries TRBV2 and TRBJ2-1, with D unresolved. The sequencing input was PBMCs or T cells enriched from blood (not recorded which). Here the CDR3 DNA reads TGTGCCAGCAGTGAAGACAGCTCCTACAATGAGCAGTTCTTC. Translating gives CASSEDSSYNEQFF. The complete variable domain, with remaining parts taken from reference TRBV2 and TRBJ2-1, reads EPEVTQTPSHQVTQMGQEVILRCVPISNHLYFYWYRQILGQKVEFLVSFYNNEISEKSEIFDDQFSVERPDGSNFTLKIRSTKLEDSAMYFCASSEDSSYNEQFFGPGTRLTVL.